The clone carrying this T cell receptor (beta chain) was recorded once. The assay was immunoSEQ multiplex PCR, and TCRdb's table has in-frame clones only and misses some. Of about 350,000 clones listed, 70% to 90% are singletons. The data are from a study of Ad26.COV2.S vaccination and SARS-CoV-2 variants. As to treatment: 15 to 20 received Ad26.COV2.S at low or high dose, single or two shots; several received placebo; per-sample allocation not given. Samples analyzed were those drawn on day 63 after the first vaccine or placebo injection. The shot given was an Ad26 vector that makes Wuhan-strain SARS-CoV-2 spike. The germline gives CDR1 KGHDR, CDR2 SFDVKD. V shed 1 base and J 4 bases; nucleotides not matched to a gene: 7. The CDR3 runs 16 residues.

The TCR was taken from a person between 18 and 65 years old who received the Ad26.COV2.S COVID-19 vaccine or a placebo. The sample was peripheral blood, taken in a trial of Ad26.COV2.S vaccine versus placebo. J is TRBJ2-5 and V is TRBV24-1, with 8 bases identical to TRBD1. The CDR3 loop reads CATSDFDRGQRETQYF. DNA for the CDR3: TGTGCCACCAGTGATTTCGACAGGGGTCAGCGAGAGACCCAGTACTTC.